Listed below are T cell receptor beta chains from one sample, sequenced in a study of shared clonotypes between healthy human individuals. Libraries were prepared by immunoSEQ multiplex PCR; TCRdb keeps only in-frame clonotypes and omits some of them. The table shows about 2.4 million clones, with over 85% occurring only once. Sequenced sample: naive CD4+ T cells from PBMCs. These receptor sequences come from a young man in good health. Some clones in this sample may be carry-over from other donors' samples. The CDR3 runs from the conserved cysteine through the conserved F or W. Each record gives: V gene, D gene, clone size, J gene, CDR3 protein, CDR3 DNA. A D gene is named only where the DNA matches it firmly. Size tells how often a clone was seen (once, few, many) or the class of an expanded clone, and some rows leave it out.

>TRBV28|TRBD1|-|TRBJ1-1
CASSSGTGGKNTEAFF
TGTGCCAGCAGTTCCGGGACAGGGGGCAAGAACACTGAAGCTTTCTTT
>TRBV7-9|-|-|TRBJ2-7
CASSPGRLGYEQYF
TGTGCCAGCAGCCCCGGAAGACTAGGGTACGAGCAGTACTTC
>TRBV15|-|-|TRBJ2-5
CATSRGGETQYF
TGTGCCACCAGCAGAGGAGGAGAGACCCAGTACTTC
>TRBV5-1|TRBD2|-|TRBJ2-3
CASSLGAAGVDTQYF
TGCGCCAGCAGCTTGGGGGCAGCGGGAGTAGATACGCAGTATTTT
>TRBV27|-|-|TRBJ2-4
CASSTMVAKNIQYF
TGTGCCAGCAGTACCATGGTGGCCAAAAACATTCAGTACTTC
>TRBV4-1|TRBD2|-|TRBJ2-7
CASSQETSGSGEQYF
TGCGCCAGCAGCCAAGAAACTAGCGGGAGTGGCGAGCAGTACTTC
>TRBV19|-|-|TRBJ1-1
CASSIAPTGNTEAFF
TGTGCCAGTAGTATAGCCCCGACGGGGAACACTGAAGCTTTCTTT
>TRBV29-1|-|-|TRBJ1-2
CSVVDSYGYTF
TGCAGCGTAGTGGACAGCTATGGCTACACCTTC
>TRBV28|-|-|TRBJ1-1
CASSLSLWGGAFF
TGTGCCAGCAGTTTATCCCTATGGGGGGGAGCTTTCTTT
>TRBV5-4|-|-|TRBJ2-7
CASSLGNSASSYEQYF
TGTGCCAGCAGCTTGGGAAATAGCGCAAGCTCCTACGAGCAGTACTTC
>TRBV25-1|TRBD1|-|TRBJ2-7
CASSGQGASEQYF
TGTGCCAGCAGTGGGCAGGGGGCGAGTGAGCAGTACTTC
>TRBV19|-|-|TRBJ1-4
CASSRGRAVSATNEKLFF
TGTGCCAGTAGTCGAGGGCGGGCAGTATCTGCAACTAATGAAAAACTGTTTTTT
>TRBV21-1|-|-|TRBJ2-7
CAPGQEYEQYF
TGTGCCCCAGGGCAGGAATACGAGCAGTACTTC
>TRBV5-4|TRBD2|-|TRBJ2-2
CASSLKLAGSTGELFF
TGTGCCAGCAGCCTAAAACTAGCGGGAAGCACCGGGGAGCTGTTTTTT
>TRBV10-3|-|-|TRBJ1-1
CAIKNRALDTEAFF
TGTGCCATCAAAAATAGGGCCTTGGACACTGAAGCTTTCTTT
>TRBV30|TRBD1|-|TRBJ1-2
CAWGRDRAYYGYTF
TGTGCCTGGGGCAGAGACAGGGCTTACTATGGCTACACCTTC
>TRBV2|-|-|TRBJ1-3
CASSELGTGNTIYF
TGTGCCAGCAGTGAACTGGGGACTGGAAACACCATATATTTT
>TRBV7-2|TRBD2|once|TRBJ2-7
CASSLTPLAGSYEQYF
TGTGCCAGCAGCTTAACTCCACTAGCGGGATCCTACGAGCAGTACTTC
>TRBV7-2|-|-|TRBJ1-1
CASSSGIPNTEAFF
TGTGCCAGCAGCTCAGGGATCCCGAACACTGAAGCTTTCTTT
>TRBV6-5|-|-|TRBJ1-2
CASKLTPLFGYTF
TGTGCCAGCAAGCTAACCCCCTTGTTTGGCTACACCTTC
>TRBV6-5|TRBD1|-|TRBJ2-7
CASSVQGARNEQYF
TGTGCCAGCAGTGTACAGGGGGCGAGGAACGAGCAGTACTTC
>TRBV4-2|-|few|TRBJ2-2
CASSQDRVSGELFF
TGTGCCAGCAGCCAAGATCGGGTTAGCGGGGAGCTGTTTTTT
>TRBV4-1|TRBD2|-|TRBJ2-4
CASSQGLAGGPVKNIQYF
TGCGCCAGCAGCCAAGGACTAGCGGGAGGGCCCGTCAAAAACATTCAGTACTTC
>TRBV4-2|-|-|TRBJ1-1
CASSPRAPGDTEAFF
TGTGCCAGCAGCCCCCGGGCCCCAGGGGACACTGAAGCTTTCTTT
>TRBV7-2|-|-|TRBJ1-4
CASSLERGRSRETNEKLFF
TGTGCCAGCAGCTTAGAGAGGGGACGCTCGCGGGAAACTAATGAAAAACTGTTTTTT
>TRBV19|TRBD1|-|TRBJ1-5
CASKIADRVRHQPQHF
TGTGCCAGTAAGATCGCTGACAGGGTCCGGCATCAGCCCCAGCATTTT
>TRBV19|-|-|TRBJ1-4
CATRSGTLANEKLFF
TGTGCCACCCGCAGTGGGACGTTGGCTAATGAAAAACTGTTTTTT
>TRBV6-6|-|-|TRBJ2-5
CASTDGAKAETQYF
TGTGCCAGCACCGACGGGGCGAAGGCAGAGACCCAGTACTTC
>TRBV15|TRBD2|-|TRBJ2-5
CATSRDLASGSGETQYF
TGTGCCACCAGCAGAGATTTGGCTAGCGGGAGTGGGGAGACCCAGTACTTC
>TRBV14|-|-|TRBJ2-7
CASSQDRLGRAYEQYF
TGTGCCAGCAGCCAAGACCGGCTAGGACGAGCCTACGAGCAGTACTTC
>TRBV7-3|-|-|TRBJ2-5
CASSLAGVQETQYF
TGTGCCAGCAGCTTGGCAGGCGTCCAAGAGACCCAGTACTTC
>TRBV9|TRBD2|-|TRBJ2-5
CASSVLGTRQETQYF
TGTGCCAGCAGCGTCCTGGGGACTAGACAAGAGACCCAGTACTTC
>TRBV5-4|TRBD2|-|TRBJ2-7
CASSLGGGRTSEQYF
TGTGCCAGCAGCTTGGGGGGCGGGAGAACAAGCGAGCAGTACTTC
>TRBV19|-|once|TRBJ1-2
CASSMRTGNYGYTF
TGTGCCAGTAGTATGAGAACAGGCAACTATGGCTACACCTTC
>TRBV14|TRBD2|-|TRBJ2-1
CASSPLLAGGPGEQFF
TGTGCCAGCAGCCCGTTACTAGCGGGAGGGCCGGGTGAGCAGTTCTTC
>TRBV29-1|-|-|TRBJ1-2
CSVDLAAYGCTF
TGCAGCGTTGATTTGGCAGCCTATGGCTGCACCTTC
>TRBV11-2|-|-|TRBJ2-5
CASSTGQKIQETQYF
TGTGCCAGCAGCACCGGACAGAAAATCCAAGAGACCCAGTACTTC
>TRBV9|-|-|TRBJ2-3
CASSFRVTDTQYF
TGTGCCAGCAGCTTCAGAGTCACAGATACGCAGTATTTT
>TRBV7-9|-|-|TRBJ2-5
CASSLAVKEETQYF
TGTGCCAGCAGCTTAGCGGTAAAGGAAGAGACCCAGTACTTC
>TRBV30|-|-|TRBJ1-3
CAWGSLSGNTIYF
TGTGCCTGGGGCAGCCTCTCTGGAAACACCATATATTTT